The 10 T cell receptor beta chains below all came from one sample that was sequenced in a study of cytomegalovirus exposure and HLA in healthy donors. The PCR contained 60 Vbeta and 13 Jbeta primers. Profiling relied on immunoSEQ multiplex PCR, and the TCRdb table lists in-frame clones only, not all of them. Of roughly 70,000 clones in the sample, around 78% were seen once. The sample taken for sequencing was PBMCs. The receptors come from a man over 45 in good health and CMV-seronegative.

The V gene is TRBV5-1, the J gene TRBJ1-1, with 8 positions matching TRBD1. J lost 5 bases, V lost 3 bases, and 6 bases had no gene match. Germline assignment: CDR1 SGHRS and CDR2 YFSETQ. The CDR3 extends over 14 amino acids. This chain's CDR3 is CASSSSGGLTEAFF. The CDR3 region has the DNA TGCGCCAGCAGCTCATCAGGGGGCTTGACTGAAGCTTTCTTT.

The chain couples TRBV14 to TRBJ2-2, with 15 positions matching TRBD2. CDR1 is SGHDN and CDR2 is FVKESK in the germline V gene. The length of the CDR3 is 19 residues. The trim removed 2 bases at V and 3 bases at J, leaving 7 bases unmatched. The CDR3 protein is CASSQPPGLAGGHTGELFF. In DNA, the CDR3 is TGTGCCAGCAGCCAACCTCCGGGACTAGCGGGAGGACACACCGGGGAGCTGTTTTTT.

V is TRBV6-1 and J is TRBJ2-2; tentative D call: TRBD1 (6 bases). Trimming shortened V by 3 bases and J by 5 bases, and 16 bases separated the two germline ends. From germline, CDR1 is MNHNS and CDR2 SASEGT. The length of the CDR3 is 16 residues. CDR3 nucleotide sequence: TGTGCCAGCAGTGATAGAGGCAGGGGCAAGACCGGGGAGCTGTTTTTT. Translated, it gives CASSDRGRGKTGELFF.

The CDR3 nucleotides read TGTGCCTGGAGGCGAAGGGGGCTGGGAAACACCATATATTTT. Its translation: CAWRRRGLGNTIYF. The J gene is TRBJ1-3, the V gene TRBV30; 7 nucleotides agree with TRBD1. CDR1 and CDR2 (germline): GTSNPN, SVGIG (reference sequence). V trimming: 3 bases; J trimming: 4 bases; junction bases outside the gene matches: 6. The CDR3 is 14 amino acids.

The chain carries TRBV4-3 and TRBJ2-3; TRBD1 agrees at 9 bases. Germline V gives CDR1 LGHNA, CDR2 YSLEER. The CDR3 runs 19 residues. The trim removed 0 bases at V and 1 base at J, leaving 11 bases unmatched. The CDR3 DNA reads as TGCGCCAGCAGCCAAGATCATAGGATGGACAGGGGCCGCACAGATACGCAGTATTTT. Its protein product is CASSQDHRMDRGRTDTQYF.

This chain connects TRBV7-2 to TRBJ1-5, with a tentative D call TRBD1 (5 bases). CDR1 and CDR2 from the germline V gene are SGHTA and FQGNSA. Trimming pared 4 bases from V and 5 bases from J, leaving 15 bases between. The CDR3 runs 15 residues. The CDR3 nucleotides are TGTGCCAGCAGCTCTAATCGACCGGGGGATCAGCCCCAGCATTTT. This encodes CASSSNRPGDQPQHF.

V and J are TRBV10-3 and TRBJ2-2, with TRBD2 identical over 7 bases. There are 15 residues in the CDR3. J lost 1 base, V lost 3 bases, and 2 bases had no gene match. From germline, CDR1 is ENHRY and CDR2 SYGVKD. The CDR3 loop is CAISDGLGNTGELFF. The CDR3 coding sequence is TGTGCCATCAGTGATGGACTAGGGAACACCGGGGAGCTGTTTTTT.

The gene calls are TRBV30 and TRBJ2-1, with 9 bases that match TRBD2. Germline CDR1 GTSNPN, CDR2 SVGIG (reference sequence). The CDR3 sequence is 16 residues long. V was pared by 3 bases and J by 0 bases, with 6 bases of the junction left unmatched. CDR3 in DNA: TGTGCCTGGAGGATTAGCGGGGGAAGCTCCTACAATGAGCAGTTCTTC. This sequence encodes CAWRISGGSSYNEQFF.

This clone is medium-sized within its sample. The chain joins TRBV6-1 to TRBJ1-6, with 8 positions matching TRBD1. This CDR3 has 15 residues. Germline CDR1 and CDR2: MNHNS and SASEGT. Germline trimming cut 5 bases from V and 7 bases from J; bases unmatched to any gene: 7. CDR3 protein: CASSTLGQGNSPLHF. DNA of the CDR3: TGTGCCAGCAGTACACTCGGACAGGGAAATTCACCCCTCCACTTT.

The J gene is TRBJ1-1, the V gene TRBV7-9; 7 bases fit TRBD1. Trimming at V came to 5 bases and at J to 4 bases, leaving 7 bases not matched to a gene. Germline CDR1 and CDR2: SEHNR and FQNEAQ (reference sequence). The CDR3 is 14 residues long. The CDR3 spells CASSVGGMGTEAFF. DNA for the CDR3: TGTGCCAGCAGCGTAGGGGGCATGGGCACTGAAGCTTTCTTT.